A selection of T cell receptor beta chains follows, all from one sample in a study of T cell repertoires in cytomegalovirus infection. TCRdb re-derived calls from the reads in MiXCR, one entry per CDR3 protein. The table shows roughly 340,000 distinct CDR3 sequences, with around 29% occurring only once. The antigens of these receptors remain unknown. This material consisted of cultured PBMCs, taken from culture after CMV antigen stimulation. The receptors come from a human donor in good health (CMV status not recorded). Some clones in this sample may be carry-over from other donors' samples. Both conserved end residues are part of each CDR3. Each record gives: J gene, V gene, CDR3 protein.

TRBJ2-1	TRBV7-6	CASSFLAGGPNNEQFF
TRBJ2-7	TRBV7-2	CASSSRMGGGEQYF
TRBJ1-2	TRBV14	CASSQSTGSGYTF
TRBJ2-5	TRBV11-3	CASSTTGNQETQYF
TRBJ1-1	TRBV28	CASRYRVAEAFF
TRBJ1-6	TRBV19	CASTAGTIVGSPLHF
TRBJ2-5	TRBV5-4	CASSSRTGQETQYF
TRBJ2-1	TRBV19	CASTGGRYKGEQFF
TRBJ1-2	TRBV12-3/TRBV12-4	CASSLWDREGYGYTF
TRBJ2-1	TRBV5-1	CASSSRDAARLYNEQFF
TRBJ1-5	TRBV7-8	CASSLRDRLQPQHF
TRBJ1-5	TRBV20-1	CSARDRAGNQPQHF
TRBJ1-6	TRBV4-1	CASSQGGTGYSPLHF
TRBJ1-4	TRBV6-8	CASLDRGEKLFF
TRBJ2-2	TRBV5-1	CASSLETPVNTGELFF
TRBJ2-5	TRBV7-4	CASSFGGGRLQETQYF
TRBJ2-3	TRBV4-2	CASSQGGLFSSSTDTQYF
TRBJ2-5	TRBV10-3	CAISVGTSGAETQYF
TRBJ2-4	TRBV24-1	CATSDSVAKNIQYF
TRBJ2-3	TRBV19	CASSIGARDTQYF
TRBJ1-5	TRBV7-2	CASRDVESNQPQHF